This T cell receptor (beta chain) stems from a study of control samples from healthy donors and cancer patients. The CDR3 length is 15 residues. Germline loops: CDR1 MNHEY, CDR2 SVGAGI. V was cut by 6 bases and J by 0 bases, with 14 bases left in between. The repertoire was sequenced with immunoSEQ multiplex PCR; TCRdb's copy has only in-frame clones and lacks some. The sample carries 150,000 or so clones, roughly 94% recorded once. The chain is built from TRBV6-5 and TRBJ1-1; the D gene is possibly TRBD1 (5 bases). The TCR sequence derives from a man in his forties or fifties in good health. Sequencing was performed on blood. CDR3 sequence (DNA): TGTGCCAGCAGATCGGGGGGGAAGGTGAACACTGAAGCTTTCTTT. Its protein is CASRSGGKVNTEAFF.